The following is a T cell receptor (beta chain) sequence with its context. This receptor's antigen is unknown. There are no base qualities to consult, and no much larger clone falls within one base. The CDR3 starts with the cysteine, ends with the phenylalanine, and has 16 residues. The CDR3 DNA has 48 bases and is translated from base 1. According to the germline V gene, CDR1 reads SGHDT and CDR2 reads YYEEEE. After removal of 4 bases from V and 2 bases from J, the junction retains 2 bases not matched to a gene. The immunoSEQ Assay, a bias-controlled multiplex PCR, was used to amplify TCRbeta CDR3 regions from genomic DNA. Concerning the study's data processing: Within the assay, amplification of reference gene primers was used to estimate how many nucleated cells each sample contained. Sequence reads were collapsed and filtered to measure the absolute abundance of every unique TCRbeta CDR3 rearrangement. For each sample, productive Simpson clonality was calculated by taking the square root of Simpson's diversity index across productive rearrangements. The table comes from immuneACCESS by way of TCRdb, which keeps in-frame sequences with V and J called. Part of the clones is missing from these tables; in studies checked, under half for an unresolved V gene and the rest for unknown reasons. V, J and clone size are those of that table, while D and trimming were read from the DNA. This sample comprises approximately 300,000 clones, about four fifths of them detected only once. Of the sample, 1% to 1.5% falls within the top ten clones.

These data originate in a study of blood T cell repertoires in COVID-19 (dated by TCRdb to about 2020). As for the study more broadly: Samples from collaborators originated in the United States, Italy and Spain and spanned both the acute and convalescent phases of COVID-19. A freely available public database, intended as a resource for researchers studying the immune response to SARS-CoV-2, is where the repertoires were released. Nearly every sample came with metadata listing a de-identified subject ID, COVID-19 status, age in years and sex. HLA class I and class II types, where available, came from metadata supplied by the sample provider rather than from assay-based typing. Subjects who had been exposed to COVID-19, were actively infected with it, or had recovered from it provided the deeply sampled blood TCRbeta repertoires that made up the dataset. The samples were drawn from two sources: the first 160 participants of the ongoing ImmuneRACE study, and 1,200 or so subjects contributed by 6 global collaborators. The material from the prospective study consisted of cDNA or gDNA derived from T cells, B-cell-depleted T cells, or PBMCs.

Beyond this particular receptor, the publication reports: The quantity of clinical and demographic metadata differed by source and by participant and was supplied without curation.

The collaborating institutions used their own protocols to collect whole blood in K2EDTA tubes. For TCRbeta analysis, collaborators shipped samples as frozen whole blood, isolated PBMCs, or DNA extracted from either of those sample types. This TCR was sampled from a woman aged 50 to 60 with acute or convalescent COVID-19. The material sequenced was peripheral blood. The chain joins TRBV5-6 to TRBJ2-3; 15 nucleotides in the junction match TRBD2. The nucleotide sequence is TGTGCCAGCAGCGGGACTAGCGGGAGGCTCACAGATACGCAGTATTTT. Its protein product is CASSGTSGRLTDTQYF. The reference TRBV5-6 and TRBJ2-3 proteins fill in what lies around the CDR3, so the full variable domain reads DAGVTQSPTHLIKTRGQQVTLRCSPKSGHDTVSWYQQALGQGPQFIFQYYEEEERQRGNFPDRFSGHQFPNYSSELNVNALLLGDSALYLCASSGTSGRLTDTQYFGPGTRLTVL.